A few counts support the clone carrying this T cell receptor (beta chain). What it recognizes is unknown. There are 17 residues in the CDR3. The junction had 11 bases not matched to a gene; V was cut back by 4 bases and J by 2 bases. CDR1 is SNHLY, CDR2 FYNNEI, per germline. The sample originates from a study of CD8+CD57+ T cells in acquired aplastic anemia. The overall study: Mean DNA quantity obtained from sorted CD4+ and CD8+ cells was about 3 ug.

Using genomic DNA as the template, TCR beta VDJ and CDR3 profiling was carried out. TCRdb itself ran the reads through MiXCR, one entry per CDR3 protein. The table includes about 400,000 distinct CDR3 sequences, 65% to 80% detected once. General study points: Controls did not differ significantly from patients in CD8+ Simpson's diversity.

The sequencing sample was made of sorted CD4+, CD8+, or CD8+CD57+ T cells (not recorded which) from PBMCs. This chain links TRBV2 with TRBJ2-7, with 10 bases aligning to TRBD2. This clonotype was sampled from a human donor in good health, serving as a control. DNA of the CDR3: TGTGCCAGCAGTGCTTATACACTAGCGGGGAGCACCTACGAGCAGTACTTC. It yields the protein CASSAYTLAGSTYEQYF.